The sequence of this T cell receptor (beta chain) was determined in a study of blood T cell repertoires in COVID-19. From germline, CDR1 is SEHNR and CDR2 FQNEAQ (reference sequence). V shed 4 bases and J shed 4 bases, with 10 bases lying between them. The CDR3 contains 14 residues. TCRdb's table, derived via immunoSEQ multiplex PCR, lists solely in-frame clones and lacks some. Of over 350,000 clones in the sample, approximately 90% are singletons; the top ten hold 1.4%. Sequences were obtained from peripheral blood. This TCR came from a woman in her thirties with active or convalescent COVID-19. The rearrangement joins TRBV7-9 to TRBJ1-4, with a possible D match to TRBD1 (6 bases). This chain's CDR3 is CASSSGQNNEKLFF. The CDR3 DNA reads TGTGCCAGCAGCTCCGGACAGAATAATGAAAAACTGTTTTTT.